A single sample is the source of the 26 T cell receptor beta chains below, sequenced in a study of vaccination and CD4 T cells after COVID-19. The treatment is: approximately 9-day PBMC culture with coronavirus spike peptide pools or control peptides (ViraFEST assay). These TCRs' antigens remain unknown. The Oncomine TCR Beta short-read assay was applied to DNA of cultured CD4+ T cells. Using its own MiXCR run on the PCR reads, TCRdb lists one record per CDR3 protein. The data contain about 15,000 distinct CDR3 sequences, approximately 42% of them seen just once; the ten biggest clones take up around 20%. Sequencing was carried out using cultured CD4+ T cells from blood. These receptors came from a human donor with COVID-19.

The V and J genes are TRBV9 and TRBJ2-5; 14 positions match TRBD2. Germline CDR1 SGDLS, CDR2 YYNGEE. CDR3 length: 17 residues. The V gene end was trimmed by 4 bases and the J gene end by 1 base; junction bases not matched to a gene: 6. CDR3 coding DNA: TGTGCCAGCAGCCCGACTAGCGGGGGGGCCCGCCAAGAGACCCAGTACTTC. It yields the protein CASSPTSGGARQETQYF. The variable domain in full, with the rest retrieved from reference TRBV9 and TRBJ2-5, is DSGVTQTPKHLITATGQRVTLRCSPRSGDLSVYWYQQSLDQGLQFLIQYYNGEERAKGNILERFSAQQFPDLHSELNLSSLELGDSALYFCASSPTSGGARQETQYFGPGTRLLVL.

This clonotype was picked up a small number of times. This rearrangement joins TRBV7-2 to TRBJ1-2; perhaps TRBD1 as D (5 bases). Germline CDR1 reads SGHTA; CDR2 reads FQGNSA. CDR3 size: 15 residues. The germline V and J ends were trimmed by 5 bases and 2 bases, with 15 bases remaining between them. The CDR3 reads CASSPLLGGNYGYTF. In DNA form, the CDR3 reads TGTGCCAGCAGCCCACTCCTGGGGGGGAACTATGGCTACACCTTC. Drawing the rest from reference TRBV7-2 and TRBJ1-2, the complete variable domain is GAGVSQSPSNKVTEKGKDVELRCDPISGHTALYWYRQSLGQGLEFLIYFQGNSAPDKSGLPSDRFSAERTGGSVSTLTIQRTQQEDSAVYLCASSPLLGGNYGYTFGSGTRLTVV.

The V gene is TRBV20-1, the J gene TRBJ2-7; D not resolved. The CDR3 covers 14 residues. The ends were cut back, 1 base at V and 0 bases at J, with 10 bases in the middle. Germline lookup yields CDR1 DFQATT and CDR2 SNEGSKA (reference sequence). The CDR3 DNA is TGCAGTGCTAGAGGAGGCCGGTACTCCTACGAGCAGTACTTC. It yields the protein CSARGGRYSYEQYF.

The rearrangement links TRBV12-3 or TRBV12-4 to TRBJ1-5; D is unclear. The CDR3 consists of 14 residues. V lost 2 bases and J 2 bases, leaving 7 bases between the germline ends. The CDR3 nucleotides read TGTGCCAGCAGTTTATTGGGCGGCAATCAGCCCCAGCATTTT. Translation: CASSLLGGNQPQHF.

The chain combines TRBV10-2 with TRBJ2-4; tentatively, D is TRBD2 (6 bases). V lost 4 bases, J lost 0 bases, and 10 bases lay in between. This CDR3 is 15 amino acids long. CDR1 and CDR2 (germline): WSHSY, SAAADI. CDR3: CASSVEGLAKNIQYF. In nucleotides, the CDR3 is TGCGCCAGCAGTGTGGAGGGCCTAGCCAAAAACATTCAGTACTTC.

The chain links TRBV9 to TRBJ1-1; D not certain. Germline values: CDR1 SGDLS, CDR2 YYNGEE. The CDR3 has 15 residues. With 4 bases removed from V and 0 bases from J, the gap between germline ends came to 13 bases. The CDR3 loop reads CASSPLGKLNTEAFF. The CDR3 DNA reads TGTGCCAGCAGCCCCTTAGGGAAGCTGAACACTGAAGCTTTCTTT. The whole variable domain, filled in from reference TRBV9 and TRBJ1-1, reads DSGVTQTPKHLITATGQRVTLRCSPRSGDLSVYWYQQSLDQGLQFLIQYYNGEERAKGNILERFSAQQFPDLHSELNLSSLELGDSALYFCASSPLGKLNTEAFFGQGTRLTVV.

This clonotype was recorded a few times. J is TRBJ1-1 and V is TRBV19, with D unclear. The germline V and J ends were trimmed by 6 bases and 0 bases, with 14 bases remaining between them. CDR1 is LNHDA and CDR2 is SQIVND in the germline V gene (reference sequence). CDR3 size: 15 residues. CDR3 amino acids: CASSPHPAMNTEAFF. The CDR3 DNA follows: TGTGCCAGTAGCCCCCACCCGGCGATGAACACTGAAGCTTTCTTT.

This clonotype was seen more than once but under ten times. The V gene is TRBV7-8, the J gene TRBJ2-7, with TRBD1 matching 9 bases. V was pared by 4 bases and J by 3 bases, with 7 bases of the junction left unmatched. This CDR3 has 15 amino acids. Per germline, CDR1 SGHVS and CDR2 FQNEAQ. The CDR3 spells CASSSPGQGRYEQYF. The CDR3 nucleotides are TGTGCCAGCAGCTCGCCGGGACAGGGACGCTACGAGCAGTACTTC.

This chain links TRBV21-1 with TRBJ2-4; the table's D call TRBD1 went unverified against the DNA. TRBV21-1 has pseudogene status. The length of the CDR3 is 17 residues. The CDR3: CASSKVTDRLAKNIQYF. CDR3 nucleotide sequence: TGTGCCAGCAGCAAGGTGACAGACAGATTAGCCAAAAACATTCAGTACTTC.

This clonotype was detected a few times. The genes are TRBV25-1 and TRBJ1-6; D is undetermined. Trimming took off 5 bases at V and 10 bases at J, with 12 bases between the two ends. Germline V lookup: CDR1 MGHDK, CDR2 SYGVNS. The CDR3 runs to 13 residues. This CDR3 reads CASSITVRSPLHF. CDR3 sequence (DNA): TGTGCCAGCAGTATAACAGTAAGATCACCCCTCCACTTT.

The CDR3 spells CASSIGTSGRNTQYF. The CDR3, as DNA: TGTGCCAGTAGTATAGGGACTAGCGGAAGAAATACGCAGTATTTT. V is TRBV19 and J is TRBJ2-3, with 10 bases fitting TRBD2. CDR1 and CDR2 (germline): LNHDA, SQIVND (reference sequence). V was clipped by 1 base and J by 7 bases; unmatched bases: 5. The CDR3 extends over 15 amino acids.

The chain couples TRBV12-3 or TRBV12-4 to TRBJ2-6, with 7 bases lining up with TRBD1. This CDR3 spans 16 amino acids. With V trimmed by 7 bases and J by 4 bases, 10 bases remained unmatched. DNA of the CDR3: TGTGCCAGCACCCAACGTAGGGGGCTCGGGGCCAACGTCCTGACTTTC. Its protein is CASTQRRGLGANVLTF.

A note on this clonotype: The CDR3 does not end in the conserved phenylalanine or tryptophan, so this is likely a read error. The limits of the CDR3 on the DNA are not certain, so only TCRdb's listed CDR3 is given. J is TRBJ1-1 and V is TRBV20-1. CDR1 and CDR2 (germline): DFQATT, SNEGSKA (reference sequence). Inclusive of both ends, the CDR3 amounts to 8 amino acids. CDR3 sequence: CSARAGPI.

This clonotype occurred a few times. The chain employs TRBV6-5 and TRBJ1-1, with 8 positions matching TRBD1. The CDR3 consists of 14 residues. The V segment lost 2 bases and the J segment 2 bases; nucleotides outside the gene matches: 1. Germline lookup yields CDR1 MNHEY and CDR2 SVGAGI. CDR3 coding DNA: TGTGCCAGCAGTTACGACAGGGGAAACACTGAAGCTTTCTTT. It yields the protein CASSYDRGNTEAFF.

The chain couples TRBV6-5 to TRBJ2-4; 7 nucleotides line up with TRBD2. Trimming took 0 bases from V and 6 from J; bases not matched to a gene: 5. The germline CDR1 and CDR2 sequences are MNHEY and SVGAGI. This CDR3 is 15 amino acids long. As DNA, the CDR3 is TGTGCCAGCAGTTACTCTCGGACTAGTCCAAACATTCAGTACTTC. Its translation: CASSYSRTSPNIQYF.

The chain uses TRBV12-3 or TRBV12-4 and TRBJ1-5; 12 positions agree with TRBD1. The CDR3 has 15 amino acids. V lost 7 bases and J lost 4; bases outside the gene matches: 5. The CDR3 reads CASKGDRGLNQPQHF. CDR3 nucleotides: TGTGCCAGCAAGGGGGACAGGGGGCTAAATCAGCCCCAGCATTTT.

This clonotype was observed a handful of times. This sequence joins TRBV6-1 and TRBJ2-5, with 8 bases identical to TRBD2. The CDR3 has 14 amino acids. The trim removed 4 bases at V and 5 bases at J, leaving 6 bases unmatched. Germline V gene data show CDR1 as MNHNS and CDR2 as SASEGT. The CDR3 is CASSAGLVLETQYF. The CDR3 nucleotides read TGTGCCAGCAGTGCGGGACTAGTTCTGGAGACCCAGTACTTC.

The chain has TRBV9 and TRBJ1-2; possible D gene TRBD1, 5 bases. Germline-derived CDR1 and CDR2 are SGDLS and YYNGEE. Deletions cut 3 bases from V and 5 bases from J, with 20 bases between. This CDR3 contains 16 residues. The CDR3, as DNA: TGTGCCAGCAGCGCCGCACCGGGACTTAAGGCTTATGGCTACACCTTC. It is translated as CASSAAPGLKAYGYTF.

V and J are TRBV21-1 and TRBJ2-7; the table's D call TRBD2 went unverified against the DNA. TRBV21-1 is described as a pseudogene. The CDR3 loop spans 16 amino acids. The CDR3 here is CASSIRTSGDPYEQYF. The CDR3 DNA follows: TGTGCCAGCAGCATCCGGACTAGCGGGGACCCCTACGAGCAGTACTTC.

This rearrangement joins TRBV2 to TRBJ2-1, with a tentative D call TRBD2 (6 bases). The CDR3 is 14 residues long. Trimming took off 2 bases at V and 6 bases at J, with 11 bases between the two ends. Germline V gene lookup returns CDR1 SNHLY and CDR2 FYNNEI. The CDR3 region has the DNA TGTGCCAGCAGTGAACACTTAGCGGCCAATGAGCAGTTCTTC. This encodes CASSEHLAANEQFF.

This clonotype has just a few counts. The rearrangement joins TRBV6-1 to TRBJ1-2; TRBD1 aligns across 10 bases. The J segment lost 2 bases and the V segment lost 6 bases, leaving 6 bases of the junction unmatched. Germline V CDR1 and CDR2: MNHNS, SASEGT. The CDR3 has 15 amino acids. The CDR3 region is CASSSQGQGNYGYTF. The CDR3 nucleotides are TGTGCCAGCAGCTCCCAGGGACAGGGGAACTATGGCTACACCTTC.

As to this clonotype: It is unclear where the CDR3 begins or ends on the DNA, so no DNA is shown, and the CDR3 is as TCRdb lists it. The rearrangement joins TRBV7-5 to TRBJ1-2; the table's D call of TRBD1 was not tested on the DNA. TRBV7-5 is recorded as a pseudogene. The CDR3 is made up of 20 amino acids, end residues included. CDR3 sequence reads: CISVPEAYLRDTNNNYGYTF.

This clonotype was seen only a few times. The V and J genes are TRBV7-9 and TRBJ2-6, with 13 bases matching TRBD2. With V trimmed by 5 bases and J by 0 bases, 4 bases remained unmatched. Germline CDR1 SEHNR, CDR2 FQNEAQ (reference sequence). CDR3 length: 18 amino acids. As DNA, the CDR3 is TGTGCCAGCAGCAGGACTAGCGGGGGAGTCTCTGGGGCCAACGTCCTGACTTTC. Protein product: CASSRTSGGVSGANVLTF.

The CDR3 DNA sequence: TGTGCCAGCAGCCAAGCAACGGGACAGTCTCAGCCCCAGCATTTT. It yields the protein CASSQATGQSQPQHF. This chain connects TRBV7-2 to TRBJ1-5, with 7 bases aligning to TRBD1. Trimming at V came to 5 bases and at J to 6 bases, leaving 10 bases not matched to a gene. This CDR3 contains 15 residues. The germline V gene encodes CDR1 SGHTA and CDR2 FQGNSA.

The genes are TRBV4-2 and TRBJ2-1; 9 nucleotides match TRBD2. Trimming at V came to 0 bases and at J to 4 bases, leaving 10 bases not matched to a gene. The CDR3 covers 18 residues. The germline V gene has CDR1 LGHNA and CDR2 YNFKEQ. CDR3 nucleotides: TGTGCCAGCAGCCAAGATCTCGGGCGGGGGGGCCTTTACAATGAGCAGTTCTTC. This sequence encodes CASSQDLGRGGLYNEQFF.

This clonotype was detected once. The rearrangement uses TRBV6-1 and TRBJ1-2; a possible D gene is TRBD1 (5 bases). With 7 bases removed from V and 4 bases from J, the gap between germline ends came to 16 bases. The CDR3 has 14 amino acids. Germline assignment: CDR1 MNHNS and CDR2 SASEGT. The CDR3 sequence: CASTLERGGYGYTF. The CDR3 coding sequence is TGTGCCAGCACCCTCGAAAGGGGAGGCTATGGCTACACCTTC.